This is a list of T cell receptor beta chains from one sample in a study of CD4 and CD8 cells across lung adenocarcinoma regions. TCRdb re-called the PCR reads with MiXCR, one entry per CDR3 protein. The profile shows approximately 10,000 distinct CDR3 sequences, 59% of them singletons. Material: CD8+ T cells from the margin of a lung tumor. Receptor source: a male donor with lung adenocarcinoma. The CD4 and CD8 labels of this study may be unreliable. Both conserved end residues are part of each CDR3. A D gene is named only where the DNA matches it firmly. Part of the rows lack a size; the others show once, few, many or a class for expanded clones.

v_call	clone_size	d_call	j_call	cdr3_nt	cdr3_aa
TRBV6-5	-	TRBD2	TRBJ2-1	TGTGCCAGCAGTTTCCGGGCTAGCGGAACTGATGAGCAGTTTTTC	CASSFRASGTDEQFF
TRBV6-1	many	-	TRBJ2-5	TGTGCCAGCGGGGGGGGGGGGCAGGGGGCACGTCTGTGGGGCGAGACCCAGTACTTC	CASGGGGQGARLWGETQYF
TRBV6-1	many	TRBD2	TRBJ2-7	TGTGCCAGCAGTCTAGGACTAGAAGTTTCCTACGAGCAGTACTTC	CASSLGLEVSYEQYF
TRBV24-1	-	TRBD2	TRBJ2-1	TGTGCCACCAGTGATCCACGGACTAGTATATATGAGCAGTTCTTC	CATSDPRTSIYEQFF
TRBV10-1	-	-	TRBJ2-3	TGCGCCGCCTCGGCGATGGGAGCGAAAGATACTCAGTACTTT	CAASAMGAKDTQYF
TRBV28	-	TRBD1	TRBJ1-3	TGTGCCAGCAGTCACCGGGACAGGGGGGACACCATATATTTT	CASSHRDRGDTIYF
TRBV7-2	few	-	TRBJ1-6	TGTGCCAGCAGCTTAGCATCTTACAGGGCGAGCTCCTATAATTCACCCCTCCACTTT	CASSLASYRASSYNSPLHF
TRBV6-5	medium-sized	TRBD1	TRBJ2-1	TGTGCCAGCAGGGCCGGGACAGGGTGGTTCTTC	CASRAGTGWFF
TRBV10-1	-	-	TRBJ2-7	TGCGCCAGCACCGGACAGCTCGCCTACGAGCAGTACTTC	CASTGQLAYEQYF
TRBV6-1	once	TRBD2	TRBJ2-3	TGTGCGGGCAGCGGGGCAGGGAGGCAAGATACGCAGTACTTT	CAGSGAGRQDTQYF
TRBV27	many	TRBD2	TRBJ2-5	TGTGCCAGCAGGAAAGGACTAGCGGGAGTATGGGAGACCCAGTACTTC	CASRKGLAGVWETQYF
TRBV10-3	-	TRBD1	TRBJ1-2	TGTGCCATCAGTCCGGGACAGGGACGGGGTGGCTACACCTTC	CAISPGQGRGGYTF
TRBV27	many	TRBD1	TRBJ2-5	TGTGCCAGCAGCCAATCCCGACAGGGACAGCGGGAGACCCAGTACTTC	CASSQSRQGQRETQYF